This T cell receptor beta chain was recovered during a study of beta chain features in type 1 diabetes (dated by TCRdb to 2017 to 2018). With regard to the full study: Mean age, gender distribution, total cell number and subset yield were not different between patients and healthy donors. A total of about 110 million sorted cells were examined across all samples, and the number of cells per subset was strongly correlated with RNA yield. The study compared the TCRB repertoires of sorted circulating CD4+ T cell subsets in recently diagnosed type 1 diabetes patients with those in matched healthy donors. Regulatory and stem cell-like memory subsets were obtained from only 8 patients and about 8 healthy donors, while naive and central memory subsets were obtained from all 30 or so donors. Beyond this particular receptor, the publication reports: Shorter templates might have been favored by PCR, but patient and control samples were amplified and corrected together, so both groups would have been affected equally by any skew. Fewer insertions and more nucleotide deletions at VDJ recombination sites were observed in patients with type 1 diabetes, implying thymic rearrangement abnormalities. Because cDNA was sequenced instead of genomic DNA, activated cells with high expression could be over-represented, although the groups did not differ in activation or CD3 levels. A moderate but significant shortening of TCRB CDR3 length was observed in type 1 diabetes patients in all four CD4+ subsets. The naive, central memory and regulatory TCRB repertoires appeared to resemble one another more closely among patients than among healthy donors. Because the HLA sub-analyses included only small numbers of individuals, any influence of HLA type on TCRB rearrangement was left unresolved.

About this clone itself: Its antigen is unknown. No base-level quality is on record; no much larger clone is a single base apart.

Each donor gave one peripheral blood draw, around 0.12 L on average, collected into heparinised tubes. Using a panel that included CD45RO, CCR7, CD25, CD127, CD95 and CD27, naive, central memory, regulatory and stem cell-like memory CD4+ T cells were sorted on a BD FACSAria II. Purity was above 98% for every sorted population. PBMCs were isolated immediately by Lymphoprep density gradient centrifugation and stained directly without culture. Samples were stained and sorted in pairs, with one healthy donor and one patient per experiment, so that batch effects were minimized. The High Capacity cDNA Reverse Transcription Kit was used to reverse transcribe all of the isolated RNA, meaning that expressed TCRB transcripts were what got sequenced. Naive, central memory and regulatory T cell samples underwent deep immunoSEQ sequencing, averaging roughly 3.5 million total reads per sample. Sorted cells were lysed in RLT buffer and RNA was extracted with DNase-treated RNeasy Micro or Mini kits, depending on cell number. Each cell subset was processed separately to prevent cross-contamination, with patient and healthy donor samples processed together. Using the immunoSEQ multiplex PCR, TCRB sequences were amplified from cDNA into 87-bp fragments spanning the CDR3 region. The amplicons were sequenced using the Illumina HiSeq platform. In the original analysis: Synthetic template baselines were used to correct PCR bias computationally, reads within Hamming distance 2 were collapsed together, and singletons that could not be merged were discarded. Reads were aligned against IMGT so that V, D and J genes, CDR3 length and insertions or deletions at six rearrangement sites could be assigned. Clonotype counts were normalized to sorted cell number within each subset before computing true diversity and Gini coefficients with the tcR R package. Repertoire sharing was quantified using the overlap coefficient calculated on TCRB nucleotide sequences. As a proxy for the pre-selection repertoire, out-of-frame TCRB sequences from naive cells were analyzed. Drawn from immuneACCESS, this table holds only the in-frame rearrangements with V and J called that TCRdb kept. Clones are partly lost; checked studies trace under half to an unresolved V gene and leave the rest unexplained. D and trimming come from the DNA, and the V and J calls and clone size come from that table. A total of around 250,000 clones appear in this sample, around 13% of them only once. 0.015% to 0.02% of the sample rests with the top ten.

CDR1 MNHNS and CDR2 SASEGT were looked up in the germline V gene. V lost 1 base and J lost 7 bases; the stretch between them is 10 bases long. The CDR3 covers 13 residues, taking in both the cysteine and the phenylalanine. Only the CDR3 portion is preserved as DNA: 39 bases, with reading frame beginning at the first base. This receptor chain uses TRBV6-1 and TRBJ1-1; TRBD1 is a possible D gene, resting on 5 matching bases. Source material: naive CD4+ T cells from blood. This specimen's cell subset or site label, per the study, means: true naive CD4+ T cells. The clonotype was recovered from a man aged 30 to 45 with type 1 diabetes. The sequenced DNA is TGTGCCAGCAGTGAAGAAAGGGGTTTTGAAGCTTTCTTT. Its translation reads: CASSEERGFEAFF.